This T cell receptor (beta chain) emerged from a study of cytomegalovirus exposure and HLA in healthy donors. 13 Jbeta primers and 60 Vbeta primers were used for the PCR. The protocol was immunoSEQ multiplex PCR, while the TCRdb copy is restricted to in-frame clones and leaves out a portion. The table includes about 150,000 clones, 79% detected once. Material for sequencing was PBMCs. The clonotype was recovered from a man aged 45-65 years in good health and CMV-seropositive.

This chain's CDR3 is CASSLSRAGGSSPLHF. The CDR3, as DNA: TGTGCCAGCAGTTTATCGCGGGCAGGGGGGAGTTCACCCCTCCACTTT. The chain combines TRBV27 with TRBJ1-6, with 7 nucleotides matching TRBD1. V shed 0 bases, J shed 9 bases, and the junction held 8 bases outside the gene matches. Looked up from germline, CDR1 is MNHEY and CDR2 is SMNVEV (reference sequence). The CDR3 length is 16 residues.